Below are 20 T cell receptor beta chains sequenced from a single sample in a study of early T cells in non-severe SARS-CoV-2 infection (dated by TCRdb to 2020 to 2022). Receptor libraries were prepared by 5' RACE. Sequencing was performed on a NextSeq 500. Using fastp trimming at Q25 and MiXCR clonotype assembly, TCRdb reanalyzed the public sequencing data and kept in-frame beta chains. All rows with the same CDR3 protein become a single entry with the most common DNA and genes. The table for this sample lists 55,000 to 85,000 distinct CDR3 sequences; about an eighth of them were counted only once. Roughly an eighth of the sample is taken by the ten largest. Input material: whole blood. Receptor source: an adult who was a healthcare worker with PCR-confirmed SARS-CoV-2 infection or an uninfected control (not recorded which).

This sequence joins TRBV5-1 and TRBJ2-3; perhaps TRBD1 as D (6 bases). V lost 0 bases to trimming and J lost 0 bases, with 17 bases between them. This CDR3 contains 18 residues. Germline V gene lookup returns CDR1 SGHRS and CDR2 YFSETQ. The DNA of the CDR3 is TGCGCCAGCAGCTTGGGGCGGACAGTCAACCCTAGCACAGATACGCAGTATTTT. Encoded protein: CASSLGRTVNPSTDTQYF.

The chain recombines TRBV12-2 with TRBJ2-3; TRBD2, as called in the table, went unchecked against the DNA. TRBV12-2 is a pseudogene segment. The CDR3 has 18 amino acids. The CDR3 loop is CASRLNPSSGGSTDTQYF. In DNA, the CDR3 is TGTGCAAGTCGCTTAAATCCCTCGAGCGGGGGAAGCACAGATACGCAGTATTTT.

The chain has TRBV5-1 and TRBJ2-2, with D unresolved. CDR3 length: 15 amino acids. Trimming left V 3 bases short and J 1 base short, with 10 bases between. Germline lookup yields CDR1 SGHRS and CDR2 YFSETQ. CDR3 amino acids: CASSSRTGNTGELFF. The CDR3 DNA follows: TGCGCCAGCAGCTCTAGGACGGGGAACACCGGGGAGCTGTTTTTT.

V usage is TRBV2 and J usage is TRBJ1-5; D unresolved. Germline-derived CDR1 and CDR2 are SNHLY and FYNNEI. V was pared by 6 bases and J by 4 bases, with 10 bases between. This CDR3 contains 13 residues. The CDR3 sequence is CASSTSVNQPQHF. In DNA form, the CDR3 reads TGTGCCAGCAGCACTAGCGTTAATCAGCCCCAGCATTTT.

CDR3 amino acids: CASSSLAGASSDTQYF. Written as DNA, the CDR3 is TGTGCCAGCAGCTCACTAGCGGGGGCCTCCTCAGATACGCAGTATTTT. This sequence joins TRBV7-3 and TRBJ2-3; 11 nucleotides line up with TRBD2. The CDR3 runs to 16 residues. Trimming removed 4 bases from V and 4 bases from J; junction bases left unmatched: 7. Germline loops: CDR1 SGHTA, CDR2 FQGTGA.

Of note for this clonotype: The junction does not match germline at one end; this may be a read error. The chain couples TRBV11-2 to TRBJ2-5; D gene uncertain. This CDR3 is built from 12 residues. CDR1 is SGHAT, CDR2 FQNNGV, per germline. CDR3: CASSPQRETQCF. CDR3 DNA sequence: TGTGCCAGCAGCCCCCAAAGAGAGACCCAGTGCTTC.

The chain carries TRBV7-9 and TRBJ2-6; D unresolved. Germline assignment: CDR1 SEHNR and CDR2 FQNEAQ (reference sequence). Trimming took off 8 bases at V and 0 bases at J, with 8 bases between the two ends. This CDR3 spans 14 amino acids. The CDR3 protein is CASVHSSGANVLTF. The CDR3 DNA follows: TGTGCCAGCGTCCACAGCTCTGGGGCCAACGTCCTGACTTTC.

The rearrangement links TRBV29-1 to TRBJ2-1; 7 nucleotides align to TRBD2. Germline loops: CDR1 SQVTM, CDR2 ANQGSEA. V lost 4 bases to trimming and J lost 2 bases; unmatched junction nucleotides: 5. The CDR3 covers 14 residues. The CDR3 sequence is CSVVVLAAYNEQFF. In DNA form, the CDR3 reads TGCAGCGTTGTTGTCCTAGCGGCCTACAATGAGCAGTTCTTC.

This clonotype showed up just a few times. This chain uses TRBV29-1 with TRBJ1-1; D gene uncertain. The CDR3 consists of 12 residues. Trimming took off 8 bases at V and 0 bases at J, with 10 bases between the two ends. CDR1 and CDR2 from the germline V gene are SQVTM and ANQGSEA. CDR3 coding DNA: TGCAGCATACTTTTCTTGAACACTGAAGCTTTCTTT. Its translation is CSILFLNTEAFF.

The table lists this clonotype with a few counts. V and J are TRBV12-3 or TRBV12-4 and TRBJ1-1; D might be TRBD1 (5 bases). This CDR3 has 16 amino acids. V lost 1 base to trimming and J lost 5 bases, with 17 bases between them. CDR3 coding DNA: TGTGCCAGCAGTTTAGATATTGGGGCTTCGGATACTGAAGCTTTCTTT. It is translated as CASSLDIGASDTEAFF.

The chain uses TRBV7-9 and TRBJ1-4; D ambiguous. Trimming cost V 4 bases and J 4 bases, with 7 bases left between them. CDR1 is SEHNR, CDR2 FQNEAQ, per germline (reference sequence). The CDR3 extends over 13 amino acids. This CDR3 reads CASSSAFNEKLFF. For the CDR3, the DNA is TGTGCCAGCAGCTCTGCATTTAATGAAAAACTGTTTTTT.

The CDR3 here is CASSSPGTYTDTQYF. The CDR3 bases are TGTGCCAGCAGTTCGCCCGGGACTTATACAGATACGCAGTATTTT. The chain combines TRBV28 with TRBJ2-3; the D gene is possibly TRBD2 (6 bases). Trimming took 4 bases from V and 3 from J, leaving 14 bases between them. Germline CDR1 reads MDHEN; CDR2 reads SYDVKM. The CDR3 has 15 amino acids.

This chain connects TRBV5-1 to TRBJ2-7, with 7 bases lining up with TRBD2. Per the germline V gene, CDR1 is SGHRS and CDR2 is YFSETQ. V shed 4 bases and J 3 bases; nucleotides not matched to a gene: 7. This CDR3 contains 14 residues. CDR3 residues: CASSGKGGSYEQYF. The CDR3 coding sequence is TGCGCCAGCAGCGGAAAGGGCGGGAGCTACGAGCAGTACTTC.

The genes are TRBV6-6 and TRBJ1-1, with D perhaps TRBD1 (6 bases). Germline lookup yields CDR1 MNHNY and CDR2 SVGAGI (reference sequence). The CDR3 consists of 13 residues. Trimming removed 4 bases from V and 4 bases from J, with 10 bases in between. The CDR3 DNA sequence: TGTGCCAGCAGTTCCCCGGGGGCCACTGAAGCTTTCTTT. Amino acid sequence: CASSSPGATEAFF.

This clonotype was seen many times. V is TRBV3-1 and J is TRBJ2-7; no firm D call. The germline gives CDR1 LGHDT, CDR2 YNNKEL (reference sequence). V was trimmed by 4 bases and J by 5 bases, leaving 24 bases between them. This CDR3 has 17 residues. CDR3 protein: CASSPSTSEPAQDEQYF. DNA of the CDR3: TGTGCCAGCAGCCCCTCTACCTCTGAACCAGCGCAGGACGAGCAGTACTTC.

This clonotype was seen only a few times. The CDR3 DNA follows: TGTGCCAGCAGACAAGGACGGATAAACACTGAAGCTTTCTTT. Protein sequence: CASRQGRINTEAFF. The chain is built from TRBV6-2 or TRBV6-3 and TRBJ1-1; D call uncertain. This CDR3 contains 14 residues. V lost 6 bases and J lost 2, with 13 bases in between. CDR1 and CDR2 from the germline V gene are MNHEY and SVGEGT.

The V call is TRBV11-2, the J call TRBJ2-2; D remains ambiguous. CDR3 length equals 16 residues. Trimming cost V 2 bases and J 1 base, with 11 bases left between them. Germline V CDR1 and CDR2: SGHAT, FQNNGV. The DNA for the CDR3 is TGTGCCAGCAGCTTAACGCCTGTAAAGAACACCGGGGAGCTGTTTTTT. It specifies CASSLTPVKNTGELFF. The full variable domain, its missing parts supplied by reference TRBV11-2 and TRBJ2-2, is EAGVAQSPRYKIIEKRQSVAFWCNPISGHATLYWYQQILGQGPKLLIQFQNNGVVDDSQLPKDRFSAERLKGVDSTLKIQPAKLEDSAVYLCASSLTPVKNTGELFFGEGSRLTVL.

This clonotype has just a few counts. For the CDR3, the DNA is TGTGCCAGCAAATTGGACAGGGGAAGTCAGCCCCAGCATTTT. It encodes CASKLDRGSQPQHF. This rearrangement joins TRBV6-2 or TRBV6-3 to TRBJ1-5; 9 nucleotides line up with TRBD1. The CDR3 covers 14 residues. Germline lookup yields CDR1 MNHEY and CDR2 SVGEGT. Trimming removed 7 bases from V and 6 bases from J; junction bases left unmatched: 7.

The rearrangement joins TRBV7-9 to TRBJ2-1; D perhaps matches TRBD2 (6 bases). This CDR3 comprises 15 residues. V lost 3 bases to trimming and J lost 8 bases, with 17 bases between them. The germline gives CDR1 SEHNR, CDR2 FQNEAQ (reference sequence). CDR3 sequence reads: CASSLVPSSEDEQFF. Written as DNA, the CDR3 is TGTGCCAGCAGCTTGGTTCCTTCTAGCGAGGATGAGCAGTTCTTC.

This clonotype was seen more than once but under ten times. The chain carries TRBV5-1 and TRBJ1-5; D is unclear. Germline V gene data show CDR1 as SGHRS and CDR2 as YFSETQ. V was clipped by 1 base and J by 5 bases, with 7 bases between them. This CDR3 comprises 13 residues. The DNA for the CDR3 is TGCGCCAGCAGCTTGCCCGCGTATCAGCCCCAGCATTTT. Protein: CASSLPAYQPQHF. The full variable domain, with the rest looked up from reference TRBV5-1 and TRBJ1-5, is KAGVTQTPRYLIKTRGQQVTLSCSPISGHRSVSWYQQTPGQGLQFLFEYFSETQRNKGNFPGRFSGRQFSNSRSEMNVSTLELGDSALYLCASSLPAYQPQHFGDGTRLSIL.